This section outlines one T cell receptor (beta chain) sequence together with its context. Its antigen is currently not known. No base quality values were provided; no much bigger clone lies one nucleotide off. This sample was taken from a study of T-cell reconstitution after alpha-beta-depleted transplantation in children (dated by TCRdb to the mid-2010s). Regarding the study in general: The study quantitatively tracked T-cell immune reconstitution after TCRalphabeta/CD19-depleted allogeneic hematopoietic cell transplantation in children using TCR repertoire profiling.

From cysteine to phenylalanine, the CDR3 is 11 amino acids long. Of all the DNA, just the CDR3 is kept, 33 bases in frame from base 1. V sheds 7 bases and J sheds 7 bases, leaving 10 bases between their ends. The germline V gene supplies CDR1 SGHDT and CDR2 YYEEEE. Libraries were made using PCR. The listed sequencing device is Illumina HiSeq 2500. TCR library preparation used molecular barcoding, with unique molecular identifiers applied to normalize quantification of the TCRbeta repertoire. Using fastp trimming at Q25 and MiXCR clonotype assembly, TCRdb reanalyzed the public sequencing data and kept in-frame beta chains. Identical CDR3 proteins give one entry, which carries the most common genes and DNA. Here the sample has fewer than 400,000 distinct CDR3 sequences; about a fifth occur a single time. The leading ten clones occupy less than 4.5% of the sample.

The input for sequencing was PBMCs from the stem cell graft donor, taken from the stem cell graft. This TCR was recovered from a human donor who donated a stem cell graft to a child with acute myeloid leukemia. The rearrangement joined TRBV5-6 to TRBJ2-3; TRBD2 is possibly the D segment (5 matching bases). CDR3 protein: CASETGNTQYF. The nucleotide sequence reads TGTGCCAGCGAGACCGGGAATACGCAGTATTTT.